This entry features one TCR beta chain sequence. Antigen: not known. Primers for the PCR totalled 60 Vbeta and 13 Jbeta. Clones were read by immunoSEQ multiplex PCR, and TCRdb kept only the in-frame ones, dropping some. This sample carries 100,000 to 150,000 clones, approximately 80% of them seen once, and the ten largest clones take 2% to 3%. V lost 6 bases to trimming and J lost 0 bases, with 15 bases between them. The germline V gene encodes CDR1 SNHLY and CDR2 FYNNEI. The CDR3 has 16 amino acids. The data originate from a study of cytomegalovirus exposure and HLA in healthy donors. General study results and limits: The presence/absence work took it that sequencing depth was about the same across donors.

Sequencing input: PBMCs. The chain recombines TRBV2 with TRBJ1-5; D perhaps matches TRBD1 (6 bases). The sequence was obtained from a man aged 45-60 years in good health and CMV-seronegative. DNA of the CDR3: TGTGCCAGCAGCATACAGGGCCTATATAGCAATCAGCCCCAGCATTTT. Amino acid sequence: CASSIQGLYSNQPQHF.